The rows below give T cell receptor beta chains drawn from one sample of a study of blood T cells in healthy people across ages. One entry per CDR3 protein, called by TCRdb with MiXCR from the 5' RACE reads. The profile shows roughly 1.4 million distinct CDR3 sequences, 59% of them singletons. Sequencing was carried out using blood. Receptors originate from a man aged 18 to 30 in good health. CDR3s include the opening cysteine and the closing phenylalanine or tryptophan. Each record gives: D gene, clone size, V gene, J gene, CDR3 DNA, CDR3 protein. The D gene is left open where the match is weak. Not every row has a clone size; where given, it reads once, few, many or a size class.

.	.	TRBV5-6	TRBJ2-5	TGTGCCAGCAGCTCTTCATTCAGGGCGGAGACCCAGTACTTC	CASSSSFRAETQYF
TRBD1	.	TRBV7-8	TRBJ2-7	TGTGCCAGCAGCTCCGCCTCGGGACAGGAGACCTACGAGCAGTACTTC	CASSSASGQETYEQYF
.	.	TRBV25-1	TRBJ1-4	TGTGCCAGCAGTGCCTCGACAGGTATCCCGAATGAAAAACTGTTTTTT	CASSASTGIPNEKLFF
.	few	TRBV12-3/TRBV12-4	TRBJ2-6	TGTGCCAGCAGTTTGGGGAGAAGCTCTGGGGCCAACGTCCTGACTTTC	CASSLGRSSGANVLTF
.	.	TRBV15	TRBJ1-2	TGTGCCACCAGCAGGAGTGGGGGCTACTATGGCTACACCTTC	CATSRSGGYYGYTF
TRBD2	.	TRBV3-1	TRBJ2-1	TGTGCCAGCAGCCAACCCTGGGGTAGCGGGACCACCTACAATGAGCAGTTCTTC	CASSQPWGSGTTYNEQFF
.	.	TRBV15	TRBJ2-2	TGTGCCACCCGGGGTAGCACCGGGGAGCTGTTTTTT	CATRGSTGELFF
TRBD1	.	TRBV5-6	TRBJ2-7	TGTGCCAGCAGCTCATTCCCCCTCTGGACAGGGGAATCCTCCTACGAGCAGTACTTC	CASSSFPLWTGESSYEQYF
.	.	TRBV7-2	TRBJ1-4	TGTGCCAGCAGCTTAGGTGGGACGGCAACTAATGAAAAACTGTTTTTT	CASSLGGTATNEKLFF
.	.	TRBV7-9	TRBJ1-1	TGTGCCAGCAGCTTGAGTGCCCCGAACACTGAAGCTTTCTTT	CASSLSAPNTEAFF
.	few	TRBV6-4	TRBJ2-7	TGTGCCAGCAGTGTCCAACGGGGGTCCTACGAGCAGTACTTC	CASSVQRGSYEQYF
.	.	TRBV15	TRBJ2-5	TGTGCCACCAGCAGAGTGGGGACGCAGGGGACCCAGTACTTC	CATSRVGTQGTQYF
.	.	TRBV27	TRBJ2-2	TGTGCCAGCAGAGGAACTTGGGCCGGGGAGCTGTTTTTT	CASRGTWAGELFF
.	.	TRBV24-1	TRBJ1-1	TGTGCCACCAGTGACTCGGAACTGAACACTGAAGCTTTCTTT	CATSDSELNTEAFF
.	.	TRBV7-9	TRBJ2-1	TGTGCCAGCAGCTCGGACGGGGGTGGCTACAATGAGCAGTTCTTC	CASSSDGGGYNEQFF
.	few	TRBV28	TRBJ1-2	TGTGCCACCGCGACCCCGGCGGGGGGTGGCTACACCTTC	CATATPAGGGYTF
TRBD1	.	TRBV28	TRBJ1-1	TGTGCCAGCAACTTCCGAGGGGGCGCGGGAACTGAAGCTTTCTTT	CASNFRGGAGTEAFF
.	.	TRBV6-6	TRBJ2-6	TGTGCCAGCAGTATGCAGACAGGCGCTGGGGCCAACGTCCTGACTTTC	CASSMQTGAGANVLTF
TRBD1	few	TRBV20-1	TRBJ2-7	TGCAGTGCTAGAGGGACAGGGACCTACGAGCAGTACTTC	CSARGTGTYEQYF
.	.	TRBV2	TRBJ2-3	TGTGCCAGTGCGCTAGGATATGGGACAGATACGCAGTATTTT	CASALGYGTDTQYF
.	.	TRBV30	TRBJ2-1	TGTGCCTGGGGACGGATAGGGTTGGAGCAGTTCTTC	CAWGRIGLEQFF
TRBD2	.	TRBV28	TRBJ2-3	TGTGCCAGCAGTCCTTTGTGGACTAGCGGGGGGGAGACCACAGATACGCAGTATTTT	CASSPLWTSGGETTDTQYF
.	.	TRBV5-1	TRBJ2-7	TGCGCCAGCAGCTTCTCGGGTGAACCCTACGAGCAGTACTTC	CASSFSGEPYEQYF
TRBD2	.	TRBV3-1	TRBJ2-3	TGTGCCAGCAGCCACCCGGGGGCGGGGGGGCAAGTATGGGGAGATACGCAGTATTTT	CASSHPGAGGQVWGDTQYF
TRBD2	few	TRBV7-9	TRBJ2-5	TGTGCCAGCAGCGGCCGCGGGACTAGCGGGGAAGAGACCCAGTACTTC	CASSGRGTSGEETQYF
TRBD2	.	TRBV20-1	TRBJ2-5	TGCAGTGCTAGGACTAGCGGGGCTGGAGAGACCCAGTACTTC	CSARTSGAGETQYF
.	many	TRBV27	TRBJ2-1	TGTGCCAGCAGTTTATTCAACTCCCAATCCTACAATGAGCAGTTCTTC	CASSLFNSQSYNEQFF
.	.	TRBV7-9	TRBJ2-5	TGTGCCAGCAGCTTAGCTTGGACTGAAGGAGGGGAGACCCAGTACTTC	CASSLAWTEGGETQYF
.	few	TRBV20-1	TRBJ2-1	TGCAGTGCTAGCGGGAAAGCCCCCTACAATGAGCAGTTCTTC	CSASGKAPYNEQFF
.	.	TRBV20-1	TRBJ2-7	TGCAGTGCCAGTCGCCCAGGGGAGGGAGAAAAGCAGTACTTC	CSASRPGEGEKQYF
.	.	TRBV6-2/TRBV6-3	TRBJ1-2	TGTGCCAGCAGGCGGGGTGGAGGGAGTTGGAACTATGGCTACACCTTC	CASRRGGGSWNYGYTF
.	few	TRBV7-6	TRBJ2-7	TGTGCCAGCAGCTGGGAAAGCGGGCCTTACGAGCAGTACTTC	CASSWESGPYEQYF
.	few	TRBV29-1	TRBJ2-3	TGCAGCGTAGCCGGGACGACTAGCACAGATACGCAGTATTTT	CSVAGTTSTDTQYF
.	.	TRBV3-1	TRBJ2-1	TGTGCCAGCAGCCAGGGCCCCCAGGGTGAGCAGTTCTTC	CASSQGPQGEQFF
TRBD2	.	TRBV4-2	TRBJ2-1	TGTGCCAGCAGCCAAGATCTAGGCGGGAGGCACGGGCAGTTCTTC	CASSQDLGGRHGQFF
TRBD2	few	TRBV4-2	TRBJ2-7	TGTGCCAGCAGACCTACCGGGACTAGCGGCTACGAGCAGTACTTC	CASRPTGTSGYEQYF
.	.	TRBV11-1	TRBJ2-1	TGTGCCAGCAGCTTAACAAGGGGGCTACCCGGGAGGGACAATGAGCAGTTCTTC	CASSLTRGLPGRDNEQFF
TRBD2	.	TRBV20-1	TRBJ2-1	TGCAGTGCTAGAGCATGGCTAGCGGGCTCCTACAATGAGCAGTTCTTC	CSARAWLAGSYNEQFF
.	.	TRBV2	TRBJ2-3	TGTGCCAGCAGGCGTTACACCACAGAGACGCAGTATTTT	CASRRYTTETQYF
.	.	TRBV7-9	TRBJ2-7	TGTGCCAGCAGCCCCCCCTTAGGGGACCCCACCTACGAGCAGTACTTC	CASSPPLGDPTYEQYF
.	.	TRBV7-6	TRBJ2-7	TGTGCCAGCAGCTTAGGGGTGGATCCCTACGAGCAGTACTTC	CASSLGVDPYEQYF
.	few	TRBV7-2	TRBJ2-1	TGTGCCAGCAGCTTAACAGGGAGGGCCATAGATGAGCAGTTCTTC	CASSLTGRAIDEQFF
.	.	TRBV5-1	TRBJ2-5	TGCGCCAGCACCCCGGCGGGCTCCCTAGAGACCCAGTACTTC	CASTPAGSLETQYF